This TCR beta chain was found in a study of blood T cell repertoires in COVID-19. Study at large: The cDNA or gDNA used as material had been derived from T cells, B-cell-depleted T cells, or PBMCs.

Repertoires were generated with immunoSEQ multiplex PCR, while TCRdb's copy carries only in-frame clones and drops some. The table includes roughly 700,000 clones, over 80% detected once. The sequence derives from a woman younger than 35 with acute or convalescent COVID-19. Sequencing was carried out using peripheral blood.

The CDR3 sequence is CASRILPTGGPYEQYF. CDR3 in DNA: TGCGCCAGCAGAATATTACCTACAGGGGGCCCCTACGAGCAGTACTTC. The chain joins TRBV5-1 to TRBJ2-7; 9 bases agree with TRBD1. Germline V gene sequence: CDR1 SGHRS, CDR2 YFSETQ. V gave up 5 bases and J gave up 2 bases; unmatched junction bases: 11. The CDR3 has 16 residues.